The rows below give T cell receptor beta chains drawn from one sample of a study of cytomegalovirus exposure and HLA in healthy donors. The method was immunoSEQ multiplex PCR; TCRdb's version includes in-frame clones alone and lacks a portion of them. The repertoire consists of around 160,000 clones, with 55% to 70% occurring once and the leading ten covering about 3%. Sequenced input: PBMCs. Every receptor here comes from a woman between 40 and 50 years old in good health and CMV-seropositive. CDR3s include the opening cysteine and the closing phenylalanine or tryptophan.

len,j_gene,v_gene,CDR3aa
15,TRBJ2-1,TRBV2,CASSAAGGSYNEQFF
13,TRBJ1-1,TRBV19,CASSTALDSEAFF
13,TRBJ1-1,TRBV7-3,CASSFQGNTEAFF
15,TRBJ1-4,TRBV6-5,CASSPPGQGERKLFF
16,TRBJ1-3,TRBV19,CASSTRTGPAGNTIYF
15,TRBJ1-1,TRBV6-4,CASSDSRGGNTEAFF
15,TRBJ1-6,TRBV28,CASSTLSGANSPLHF
15,TRBJ1-1,TRBV6-5,CASRPQTPENTEAFF
14,TRBJ1-5,TRBV28,CASRSGGSSQPQNF
16,TRBJ1-3,TRBV5-1,CASSRGTADSGNTIYF
17,TRBJ2-5,TRBV7-6,CASSAVLLTGIQETQYF
14,TRBJ1-5,TRBV18,CASSPGQGIQPQHF
14,TRBJ1-1,TRBV6-4,CASSDFPRNTEAFF
13,TRBJ2-3,TRBV29-1,CSVVLPGADTQYF
14,TRBJ1-5,TRBV27,CASRTGVGNQPQHF
16,TRBJ2-3,TRBV9,CASSPRTSGAADTQYF
15,TRBJ2-7,TRBV5-6,CASSPTGGLTYEQYF
14,TRBJ1-4,TRBV19,CASSIQVINEKLFF
14,TRBJ2-3,TRBV2,CASSGITSTDTQYF
16,TRBJ1-3,TRBV18,CASSPGQGIKGNTIYF
15,TRBJ1-1,TRBV11-2,CASSLGRGTDQKAFF
13,TRBJ2-7,TRBV10-3,CAAGRQGVHEQYF
15,TRBJ1-1,TRBV11-2,CASSLYGSQDAEAFF
13,TRBJ2-3,TRBV6-1,CASSGGSTDTQYF
15,TRBJ1-2,TRBV6-5,CAISGGQGASYGYTF
16,TRBJ2-7,TRBV6-5,CASSYSIQGGAYEQYF
17,TRBJ2-1,TRBV7-2,CASSLLLAGGLLNEQFF
14,TRBJ1-5,TRBV10-3,CAISIGQGDQPQHF
17,TRBJ2-5,TRBV30,CAWSTNRLAGGQETQYF
15,TRBJ2-5,TRBV5-6,CASSRQQFPRETQYF
16,TRBJ1-5,TRBV6-6,CASSYSGQGIDQPQHF
14,TRBJ2-5,TRBV6-1,CASHPSAGQETQYF
17,TRBJ1-5,TRBV28,CASSLWGTGASNQPQHF
16,TRBJ1-5,TRBV16,CASSQSTPQGNQPQHF
14,TRBJ1-2,TRBV5-4,CASSFDQTNYGYTF
16,TRBJ2-7,TRBV18,CASSPGGQGAAYEQYF
14,TRBJ2-3,TRBV6-5,CASRDARGLDTQYF
12,TRBJ1-2,TRBV4-3,CASSQDQGGYPF
14,TRBJ2-7,TRBV6-5,CASSRTSGGYEQYF
15,TRBJ1-4,TRBV6-6,CASSSDSPTNEKLFF
14,TRBJ1-1,TRBV7-3,CASSLTGQNTEAFF
13,TRBJ2-7,TRBV6-6,CASRPGGAYEQYF
14,TRBJ1-4,TRBV10-3,CAIKEAGDNEKLFF
18,TRBJ1-2,TRBV11-1,CASSLNRDRINPNYGYTF
15,TRBJ2-7,TRBV13,CASSPGTGGRNEQYF
16,TRBJ2-6,TRBV5-4,CASSLDPAGSQHVLTF
13,TRBJ1-4,TRBV28,CASSFTGREKLFF
13,TRBJ2-1,TRBV7-9,CASSGLAPCEQFF
16,TRBJ2-3,TRBV19,CASSNRGPRGTDTQYF
14,TRBJ2-7,TRBV18,CASSPWDRGGEQYF
13,TRBJ1-1,TRBV28,CASNDRVGTEAFF
14,TRBJ2-7,TRBV5-1,CASSATVSSYEQYF